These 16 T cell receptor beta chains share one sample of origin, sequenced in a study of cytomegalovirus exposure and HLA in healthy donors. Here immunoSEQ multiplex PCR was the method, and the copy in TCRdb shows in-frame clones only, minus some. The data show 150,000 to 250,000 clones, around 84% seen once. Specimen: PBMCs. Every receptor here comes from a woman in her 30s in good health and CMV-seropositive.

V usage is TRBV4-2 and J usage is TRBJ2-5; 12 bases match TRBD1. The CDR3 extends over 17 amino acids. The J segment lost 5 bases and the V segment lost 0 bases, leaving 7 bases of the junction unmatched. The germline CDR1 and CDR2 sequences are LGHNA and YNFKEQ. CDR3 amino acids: CASSQDGGDRGHETQYF. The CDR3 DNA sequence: TGTGCCAGCAGCCAAGATGGTGGGGACAGGGGGCACGAGACCCAGTACTTC.

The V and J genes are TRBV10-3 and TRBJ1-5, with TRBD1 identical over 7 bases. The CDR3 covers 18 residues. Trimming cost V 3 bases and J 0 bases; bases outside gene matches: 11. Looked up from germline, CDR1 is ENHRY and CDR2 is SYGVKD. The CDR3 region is CAISDYVGGPYSNQPQHF. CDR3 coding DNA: TGTGCCATCAGTGATTACGTAGGGGGCCCGTATAGCAATCAGCCCCAGCATTTT.

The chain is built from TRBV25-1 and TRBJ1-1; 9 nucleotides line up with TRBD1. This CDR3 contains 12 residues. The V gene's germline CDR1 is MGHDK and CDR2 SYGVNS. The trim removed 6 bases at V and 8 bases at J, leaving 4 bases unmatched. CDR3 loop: CASSAGTGEAFF. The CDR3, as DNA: TGTGCCAGCAGCGCGGGGACAGGGGAAGCTTTCTTT.

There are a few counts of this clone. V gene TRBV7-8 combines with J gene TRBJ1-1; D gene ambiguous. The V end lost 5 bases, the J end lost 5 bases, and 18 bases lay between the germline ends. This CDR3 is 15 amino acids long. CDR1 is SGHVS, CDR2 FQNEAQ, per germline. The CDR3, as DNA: TGTGCCAGCAGCACCCAAGGAGGGCCGGGGACTGAAGCTTTCTTT. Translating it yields CASSTQGGPGTEAFF.

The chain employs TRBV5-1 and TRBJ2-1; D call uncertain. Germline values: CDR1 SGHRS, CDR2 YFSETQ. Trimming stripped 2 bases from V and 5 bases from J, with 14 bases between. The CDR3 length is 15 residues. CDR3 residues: CASSFSGMGHNEQFF. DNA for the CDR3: TGCGCCAGCAGCTTTTCGGGTATGGGTCACAATGAGCAGTTCTTC.

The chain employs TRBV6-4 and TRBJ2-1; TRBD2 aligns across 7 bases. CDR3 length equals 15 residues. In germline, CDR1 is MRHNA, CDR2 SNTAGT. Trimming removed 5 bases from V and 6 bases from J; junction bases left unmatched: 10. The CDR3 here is CASSLGLGGPNEQFF. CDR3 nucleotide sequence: TGTGCCAGCAGTCTCGGACTAGGTGGGCCCAATGAGCAGTTCTTC.

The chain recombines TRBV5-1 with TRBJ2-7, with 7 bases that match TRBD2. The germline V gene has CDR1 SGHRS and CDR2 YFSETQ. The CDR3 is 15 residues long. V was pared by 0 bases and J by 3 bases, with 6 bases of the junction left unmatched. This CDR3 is CASSLGPSGNYEQYF. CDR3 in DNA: TGCGCCAGCAGCTTGGGTCCTAGCGGAAACTACGAGCAGTACTTC. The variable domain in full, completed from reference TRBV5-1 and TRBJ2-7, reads KAGVTQTPRYLIKTRGQQVTLSCSPISGHRSVSWYQQTPGQGLQFLFEYFSETQRNKGNFPGRFSGRQFSNSRSEMNVSTLELGDSALYLCASSLGPSGNYEQYFGPGTRLTVT.

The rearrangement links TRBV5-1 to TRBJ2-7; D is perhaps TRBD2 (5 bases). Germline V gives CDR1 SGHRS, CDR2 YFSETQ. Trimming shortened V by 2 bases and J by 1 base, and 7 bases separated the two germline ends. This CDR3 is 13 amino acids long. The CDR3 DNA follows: TGCGCCAGCAGCTTCAGAGGGTCCTACGAGCAGTACTTC. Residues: CASSFRGSYEQYF.

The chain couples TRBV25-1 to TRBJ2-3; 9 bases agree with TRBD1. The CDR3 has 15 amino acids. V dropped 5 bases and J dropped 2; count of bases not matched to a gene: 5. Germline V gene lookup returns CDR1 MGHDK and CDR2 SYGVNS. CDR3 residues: CASSLGTGITDTQYF. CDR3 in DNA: TGTGCCAGCAGTCTCGGGACAGGGATCACAGATACGCAGTATTTT.

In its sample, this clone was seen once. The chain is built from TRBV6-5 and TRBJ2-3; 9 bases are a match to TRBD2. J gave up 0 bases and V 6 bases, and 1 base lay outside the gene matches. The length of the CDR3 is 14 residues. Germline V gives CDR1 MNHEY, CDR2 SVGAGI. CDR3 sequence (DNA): TGTGCCAGCAGGACTAGCGGAAGCACAGATACGCAGTATTTT. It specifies CASRTSGSTDTQYF.

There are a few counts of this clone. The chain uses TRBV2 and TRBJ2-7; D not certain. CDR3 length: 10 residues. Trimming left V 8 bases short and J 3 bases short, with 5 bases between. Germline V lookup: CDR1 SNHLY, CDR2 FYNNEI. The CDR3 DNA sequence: TGTGCCAGCGCGAGCTACGAGCAGTACTTC. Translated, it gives CASASYEQYF.

The CDR3 nucleotides are TGTGCCAGCAGCCAACAGGGCTTTATCTATGGCTACACCTTC. It translates to CASSQQGFIYGYTF. The chain joins TRBV7-9 to TRBJ1-2; D is possibly TRBD1 (6 bases). Trimming stripped 5 bases from V and 4 bases from J, with 14 bases between. Germline V CDR1 and CDR2: SEHNR, FQNEAQ (reference sequence). This CDR3 is built from 14 residues.

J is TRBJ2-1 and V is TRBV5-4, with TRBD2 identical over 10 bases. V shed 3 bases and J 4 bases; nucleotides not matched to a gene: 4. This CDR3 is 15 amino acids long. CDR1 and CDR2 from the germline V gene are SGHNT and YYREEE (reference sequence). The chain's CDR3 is CASSSGLAAYNEQFF. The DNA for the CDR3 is TGTGCCAGCAGCTCCGGACTAGCGGCGTACAATGAGCAGTTCTTC.

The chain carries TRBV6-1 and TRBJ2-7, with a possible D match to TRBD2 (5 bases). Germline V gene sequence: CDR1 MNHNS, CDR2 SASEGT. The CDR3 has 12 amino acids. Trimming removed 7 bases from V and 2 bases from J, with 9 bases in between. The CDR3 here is CASTSGTYEQYF. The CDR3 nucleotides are TGTGCCAGCACAAGCGGTACCTACGAGCAGTACTTC.

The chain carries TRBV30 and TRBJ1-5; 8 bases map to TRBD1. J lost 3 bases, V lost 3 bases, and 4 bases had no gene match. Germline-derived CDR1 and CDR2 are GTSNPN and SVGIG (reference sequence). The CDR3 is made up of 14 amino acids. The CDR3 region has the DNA TGTGCCTGGAGACGGACAGGGAACAATCAGCCCCAGCATTTT. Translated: CAWRRTGNNQPQHF.

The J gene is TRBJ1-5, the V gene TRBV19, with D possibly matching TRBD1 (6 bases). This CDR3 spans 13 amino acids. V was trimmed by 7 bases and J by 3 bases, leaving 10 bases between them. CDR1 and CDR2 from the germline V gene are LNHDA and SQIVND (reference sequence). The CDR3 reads CASTGTHNQPQHF. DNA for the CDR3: TGTGCCAGTACCGGGACACACAATCAGCCCCAGCATTTT.